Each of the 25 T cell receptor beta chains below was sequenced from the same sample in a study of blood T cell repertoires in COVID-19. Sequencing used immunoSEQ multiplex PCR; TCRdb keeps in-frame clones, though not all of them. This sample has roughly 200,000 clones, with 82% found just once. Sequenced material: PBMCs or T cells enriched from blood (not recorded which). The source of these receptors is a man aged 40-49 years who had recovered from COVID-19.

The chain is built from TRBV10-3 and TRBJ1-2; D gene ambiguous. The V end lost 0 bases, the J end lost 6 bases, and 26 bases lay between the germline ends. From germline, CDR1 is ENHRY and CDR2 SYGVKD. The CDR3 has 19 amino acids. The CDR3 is CAISESRGLAGPAVDGYTF. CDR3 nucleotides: TGTGCCATCAGTGAGTCACGAGGGCTGGCGGGCCCGGCTGTAGATGGCTACACCTTC.

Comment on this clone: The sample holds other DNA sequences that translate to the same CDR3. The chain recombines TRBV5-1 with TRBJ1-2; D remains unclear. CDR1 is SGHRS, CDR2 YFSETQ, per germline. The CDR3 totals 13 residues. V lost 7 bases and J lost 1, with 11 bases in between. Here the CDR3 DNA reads TGCGCCAGCTCTCTAGACCGTAACTATGGCTACACCTTC. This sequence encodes CASSLDRNYGYTF.

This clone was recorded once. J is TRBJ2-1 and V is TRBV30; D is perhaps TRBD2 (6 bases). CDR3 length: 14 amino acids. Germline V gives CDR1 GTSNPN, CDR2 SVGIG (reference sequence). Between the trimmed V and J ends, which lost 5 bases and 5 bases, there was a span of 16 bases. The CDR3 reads CAWDGLAVNNEQFF. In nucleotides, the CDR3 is TGTGCCTGGGACGGGTTAGCGGTAAACAATGAGCAGTTCTTC.

The CDR3 nucleotides read TGTGCCAGCAGCGTACCCCGACAGGACCGTTATAGCAATCAGCCCCAGCATTTT. This codes for CASSVPRQDRYSNQPQHF. V is TRBV9 and J is TRBJ1-5; possible D gene TRBD1, 6 bases. The ends were cut back, 1 base at V and 0 bases at J, with 17 bases in the middle. Per the germline V gene, CDR1 is SGDLS and CDR2 is YYNGEE. The CDR3 sequence is 18 residues long.

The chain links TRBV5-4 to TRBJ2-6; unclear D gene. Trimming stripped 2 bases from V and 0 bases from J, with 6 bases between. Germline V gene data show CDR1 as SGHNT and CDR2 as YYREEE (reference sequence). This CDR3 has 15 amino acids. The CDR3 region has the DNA TGTGCCAGCAGCTTCCCTATCTCTGGGGCCAACGTCCTGACTTTC. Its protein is CASSFPISGANVLTF.

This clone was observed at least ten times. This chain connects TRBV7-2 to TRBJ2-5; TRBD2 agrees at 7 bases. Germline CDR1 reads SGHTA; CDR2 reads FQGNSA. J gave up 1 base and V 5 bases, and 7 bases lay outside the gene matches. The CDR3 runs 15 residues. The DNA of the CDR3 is TGTGCCAGCAGCCGTGGGACTACCCTCCAAGAGACCCAGTACTTC. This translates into CASSRGTTLQETQYF.

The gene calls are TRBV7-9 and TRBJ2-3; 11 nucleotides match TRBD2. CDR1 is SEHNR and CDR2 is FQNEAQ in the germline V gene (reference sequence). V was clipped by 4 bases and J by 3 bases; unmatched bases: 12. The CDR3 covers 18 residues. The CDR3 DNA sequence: TGTGCCAGCAGCTCTTTAGCGGGAGGGCCGGGCAGTACAGATACGCAGTATTTT. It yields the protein CASSSLAGGPGSTDTQYF.

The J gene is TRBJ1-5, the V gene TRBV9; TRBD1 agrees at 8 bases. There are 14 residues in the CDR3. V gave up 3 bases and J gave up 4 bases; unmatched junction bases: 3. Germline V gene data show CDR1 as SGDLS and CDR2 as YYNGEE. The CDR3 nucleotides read TGTGCCAGCAGCGCGGACAGGGATAATCAGCCCCAGCATTTT. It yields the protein CASSADRDNQPQHF.

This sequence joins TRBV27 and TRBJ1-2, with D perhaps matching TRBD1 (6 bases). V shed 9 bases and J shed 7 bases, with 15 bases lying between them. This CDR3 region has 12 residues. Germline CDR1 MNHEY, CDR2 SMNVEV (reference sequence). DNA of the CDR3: TGTGCCAGTAAGGGGGTCAGGGTTGGCTACACCTTC. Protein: CASKGVRVGYTF.

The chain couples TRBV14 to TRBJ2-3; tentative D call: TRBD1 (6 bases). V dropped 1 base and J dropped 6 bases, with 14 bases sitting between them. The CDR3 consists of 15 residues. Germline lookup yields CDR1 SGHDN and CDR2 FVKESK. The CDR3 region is CASSQVRTVHDTQYF. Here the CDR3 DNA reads TGTGCCAGCAGCCAAGTCCGGACAGTGCACGATACGCAGTATTTT.

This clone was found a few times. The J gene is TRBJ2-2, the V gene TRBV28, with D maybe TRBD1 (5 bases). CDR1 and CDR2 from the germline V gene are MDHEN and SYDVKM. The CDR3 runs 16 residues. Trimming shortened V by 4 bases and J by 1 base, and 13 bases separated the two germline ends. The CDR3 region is CASSSTALLNTGELFF. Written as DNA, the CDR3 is TGTGCCAGCAGTTCGACAGCCCTTTTGAACACCGGGGAGCTGTTTTTT.

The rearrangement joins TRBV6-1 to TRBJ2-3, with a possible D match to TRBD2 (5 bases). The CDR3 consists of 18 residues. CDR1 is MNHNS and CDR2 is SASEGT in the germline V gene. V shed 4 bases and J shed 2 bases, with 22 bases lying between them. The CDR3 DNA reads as TGTGCCAGCAGTGGAGGTTGGGCGGGCCTGAGCCCCACAGATACGCAGTATTTT. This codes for CASSGGWAGLSPTDTQYF.

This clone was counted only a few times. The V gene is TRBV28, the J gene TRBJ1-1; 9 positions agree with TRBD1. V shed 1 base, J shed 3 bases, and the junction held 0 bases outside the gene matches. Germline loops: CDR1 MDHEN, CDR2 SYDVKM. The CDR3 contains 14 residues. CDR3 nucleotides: TGTGCCAGCAGTTTATACAGGGGGCACACTGAAGCTTTCTTT. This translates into CASSLYRGHTEAFF.

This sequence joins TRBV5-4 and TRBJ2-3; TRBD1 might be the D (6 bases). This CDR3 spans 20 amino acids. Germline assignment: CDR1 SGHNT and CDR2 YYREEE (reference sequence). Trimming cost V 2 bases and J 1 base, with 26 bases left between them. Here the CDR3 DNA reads TGTGCCAGCAGCTTACCGCCGAAACAGCGGAGAGGGGGAGGCACAGATACGCAGTATTTT. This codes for CASSLPPKQRRGGGTDTQYF.

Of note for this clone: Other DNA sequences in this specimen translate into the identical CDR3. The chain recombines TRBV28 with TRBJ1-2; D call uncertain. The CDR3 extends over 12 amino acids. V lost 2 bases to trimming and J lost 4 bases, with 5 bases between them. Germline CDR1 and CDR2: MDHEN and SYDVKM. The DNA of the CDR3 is TGTGCCAGCAGTTTACCCGGCTATGGCTACACCTTC. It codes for CASSLPGYGYTF.

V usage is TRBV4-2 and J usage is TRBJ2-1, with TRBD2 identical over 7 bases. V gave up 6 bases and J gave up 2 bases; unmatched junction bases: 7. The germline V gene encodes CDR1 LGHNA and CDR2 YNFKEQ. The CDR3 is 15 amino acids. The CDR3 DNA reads TGTGCCAGCAGTTCCCGGGACTACCCCTACAATGAGCAGTTCTTC. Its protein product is CASSSRDYPYNEQFF.

In nucleotides, the CDR3 is TGTGCCACCAGTGATTCCTATCGGAGTGAGCCCCAGCATTTT. Its translation: CATSDSYRSEPQHF. The rearrangement joins TRBV24-1 to TRBJ1-5; D unresolved. Germline CDR1 and CDR2: KGHDR and SFDVKD. This CDR3 region has 14 residues. V was shortened by 2 bases and J by 8 bases, with 12 bases between the two germline ends.

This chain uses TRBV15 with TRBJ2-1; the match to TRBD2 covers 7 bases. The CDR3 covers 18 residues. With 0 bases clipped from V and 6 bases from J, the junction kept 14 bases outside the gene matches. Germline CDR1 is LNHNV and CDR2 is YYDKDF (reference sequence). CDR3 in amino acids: CATSRDRSGGSFANEQFF. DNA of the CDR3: TGTGCCACCAGCAGAGATCGGTCCGGCGGGAGTTTTGCCAATGAGCAGTTCTTC.

CDR3 nucleotides: TGTGCCAGCCTAACTTCACTCGGTGCCGGCGGTGAAGCTTTCTTT. This codes for CASLTSLGAGGEAFF. V is TRBV6-5 and J is TRBJ1-1; no reliable D call. Germline CDR1 and CDR2: MNHEY and SVGAGI. Trimming removed 8 bases at V and 7 bases at J, with 23 bases between. The length of the CDR3 is 15 residues.

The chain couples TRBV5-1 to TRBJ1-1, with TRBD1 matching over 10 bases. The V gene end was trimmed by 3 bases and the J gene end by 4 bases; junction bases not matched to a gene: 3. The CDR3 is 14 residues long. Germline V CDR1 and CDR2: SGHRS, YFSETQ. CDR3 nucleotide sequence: TGCGCCAGCAGCTGGGACAGGGGAGGCACTGAAGCTTTCTTT. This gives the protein CASSWDRGGTEAFF.

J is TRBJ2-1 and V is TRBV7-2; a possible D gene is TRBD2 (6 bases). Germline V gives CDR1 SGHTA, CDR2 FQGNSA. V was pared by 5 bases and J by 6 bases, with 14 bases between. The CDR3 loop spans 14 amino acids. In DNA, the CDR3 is TGTGCCAGCAGCCAGGGACTTCAGGGCAATGAGCAGTTCTTC. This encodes CASSQGLQGNEQFF.

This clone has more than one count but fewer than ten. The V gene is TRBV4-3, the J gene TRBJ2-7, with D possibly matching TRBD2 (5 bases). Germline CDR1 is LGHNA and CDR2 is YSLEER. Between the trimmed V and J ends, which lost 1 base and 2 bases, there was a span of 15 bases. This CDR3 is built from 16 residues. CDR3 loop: CASSQGEGSLPYEQYF. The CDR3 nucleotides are TGCGCCAGCAGCCAAGGCGAGGGAAGTCTGCCCTACGAGCAGTACTTC.

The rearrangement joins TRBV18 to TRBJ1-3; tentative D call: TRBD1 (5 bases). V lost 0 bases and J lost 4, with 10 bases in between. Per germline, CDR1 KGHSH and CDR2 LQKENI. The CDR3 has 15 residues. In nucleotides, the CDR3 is TGTGCCAGCTCACCACCGTCCGACAGCGGAAACACCATATATTTT. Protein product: CASSPPSDSGNTIYF.

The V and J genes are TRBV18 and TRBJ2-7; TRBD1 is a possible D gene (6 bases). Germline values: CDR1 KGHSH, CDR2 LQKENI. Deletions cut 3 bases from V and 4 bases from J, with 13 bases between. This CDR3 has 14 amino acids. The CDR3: CASSPEDSAYEQYV. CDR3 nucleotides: TGTGCCAGCTCACCTGAGGACAGCGCTTACGAGCAGTACGTC.

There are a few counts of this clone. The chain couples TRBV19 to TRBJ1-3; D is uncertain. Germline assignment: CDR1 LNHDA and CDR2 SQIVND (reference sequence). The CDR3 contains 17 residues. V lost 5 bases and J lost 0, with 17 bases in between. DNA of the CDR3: TGTGCCAGTAGTGCTCCACTCGGCGGTTACTCTGGAAACACCATATATTTT. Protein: CASSAPLGGYSGNTIYF.